This T cell receptor beta chain was obtained from a study of long-term antiretroviral therapy in people with HIV. Every participant gave one or more pre-ART and two or more post-ART PBMC samples. Researchers report immunoSEQ v3.0 was run at survey level. The method was immunoSEQ multiplex PCR; TCRdb's version includes in-frame clones alone and lacks a portion of them. The sample holds roughly 25,000 clones, less than 90% seen once. The specimen was unsorted PBMCs, collected 0.4 years after starting antiretroviral therapy. This sequence originates from a man over 45 with HIV.

The CDR3 bases are TGTGCCAGCAGCTTGTCTAGGAGCTCCTATAATTCACCCCTCCACTTT. Its protein product is CASSLSRSSYNSPLHF. This rearrangement joins TRBV7-2 to TRBJ1-6; D ambiguous. The V end was cut by 3 bases, the J end by 0 bases, with 9 bases between. The CDR3 sequence is 16 residues long. Germline values: CDR1 SGHTA, CDR2 FQGNSA.